The 13 T cell receptor beta chains reported below all come from one sample, sequenced in a study of identical twins. Each CDR3 protein gets one entry after TCRdb re-called the 5' RACE reads with MiXCR. This table has about 520,000 distinct CDR3 sequences, approximately 22% appearing once. In addition, the sample was reused for a study of T cells expressing NK-cell markers.

Sequenced: CD4+ T cells sorted from blood. Receptors were obtained from a woman younger than 30 in good health.

As for this clonotype: A read error may account for a junction end that differs from germline. The chain joins TRBV29-1 to TRBJ1-1; no clear D gene. Germline V gene sequence: CDR1 SQVTM, CDR2 ANQGSEA. The CDR3 sequence is 14 residues long. CDR3 region: CSVVIPYLNTEAFF. The DNA for the CDR3 is TGCAGCGTTGTTATACCCTACCTGAACACCGAAGCTTTCTTT. The whole variable domain, remainder taken from reference TRBV29-1 and TRBJ1-1, is SAVISQKPSRDICQRGTSLTIQCQVDSQVTMMFWYRQQPGQSLTLIATANQGSEATYESGFVIDKFPISRPNLTFSTLTVSNMSPEDSSIYLCSVVIPYLNTEAFFGQGTRLTVV.

This clonotype was seen a few times. The chain joins TRBV11-1 to TRBJ2-1, with 9 nucleotides matching TRBD2. This CDR3 is built from 18 residues. Germline trimming cut 4 bases from V and 4 bases from J; bases unmatched to any gene: 14. Per germline, CDR1 SGHAT and CDR2 FQDESV (reference sequence). The CDR3 protein is CASSYSFGLAGGYNEQFF. DNA for the CDR3: TGTGCCAGCAGCTACTCCTTCGGTCTGGCGGGAGGGTACAATGAGCAGTTCTTC.

This clonotype was seen a handful of times. V and J are TRBV6-5 and TRBJ2-6, with a tentative D call TRBD1 (5 bases). V was trimmed by 4 bases and J by 1 base, leaving 17 bases between them. This CDR3 spans 18 amino acids. CDR1 and CDR2 from the germline V gene are MNHEY and SVGAGI. CDR3: CASSFSPPDRSGANVLTF. CDR3 DNA: TGTGCCAGCAGTTTTTCCCCACCCGACAGATCTGGGGCCAACGTCCTGACTTTC.

The chain's CDR3 is CASSLAQAGGYNEQFF. The CDR3 DNA follows: TGTGCCAGCAGCTTAGCGCAGGCAGGGGGCTACAATGAGCAGTTCTTC. The chain is built from TRBV7-6 and TRBJ2-1, with 7 bases fitting TRBD1. CDR3 length: 16 amino acids. V dropped 0 bases and J dropped 3; count of bases not matched to a gene: 5. Per the germline V gene, CDR1 is SGHVS and CDR2 is FNYEAQ.

This clonotype was seen only a few times. V and J are TRBV24-1 and TRBJ2-1; D might be TRBD1 or TRBD2, each matching 5 bases. V was shortened by 10 bases and J by 5 bases, with 14 bases between the two germline ends. The CDR3 has 13 residues. CDR1 is KGHDR and CDR2 is SFDVKD in the germline V gene. CDR3 protein: CATSGANDNEQFF. Here the CDR3 DNA reads TGTGCCACTTCCGGGGCCAATGACAATGAGCAGTTCTTC.

A few counts support this clonotype. V usage is TRBV29-1 and J usage is TRBJ2-1; possible D gene TRBD2, 6 bases. This CDR3 is 14 amino acids long. Germline loops: CDR1 SQVTM, CDR2 ANQGSEA. The V end lost 4 bases, the J end lost 3 bases, and 13 bases lay between the germline ends. The DNA for the CDR3 is TGCAGCGTTGCCCGGCGGGGAAACTACAATGAGCAGTTCTTC. The encoded protein is CSVARRGNYNEQFF.

CDR3 sequence: CASSSPGTSGRADTQYF. The CDR3, as DNA: TGTGCCAGCAGTTCACCCGGGACTAGCGGGAGGGCCGATACGCAGTATTTT. This sequence joins TRBV27 and TRBJ2-3; 16 nucleotides align to TRBD2. V trimming: 4 bases; J trimming: 6 bases; junction bases outside the gene matches: 7. Germline V gene sequence: CDR1 MNHEY, CDR2 SMNVEV (reference sequence). This CDR3 has 17 residues.

The chain uses TRBV12-3 or TRBV12-4 and TRBJ2-3; 9 bases are a match to TRBD2. This CDR3 has 15 residues. The junction had 5 bases not matched to a gene; V was cut back by 3 bases and J by 4 bases. CDR3 amino acids: CASSLVSGSSDTQYF. The CDR3 DNA is TGTGCCAGCAGTTTGGTTAGCGGGAGCTCAGATACGCAGTATTTT.

J is TRBJ2-3 and V is TRBV5-1, with TRBD2 identical over 10 bases. V was clipped by 3 bases and J by 5 bases; unmatched bases: 6. This CDR3 region has 15 residues. Germline loops: CDR1 SGHRS, CDR2 YFSETQ. Here the CDR3 reads CASSSLAGAVDTQYF. DNA of the CDR3: TGCGCCAGCAGCTCCCTAGCGGGAGCGGTAGATACGCAGTATTTT. The full variable domain, its missing parts supplied by reference TRBV5-1 and TRBJ2-3, is KAGVTQTPRYLIKTRGQQVTLSCSPISGHRSVSWYQQTPGQGLQFLFEYFSETQRNKGNFPGRFSGRQFSNSRSEMNVSTLELGDSALYLCASSSLAGAVDTQYFGPGTRLTVL.

The chain employs TRBV20-1 and TRBJ1-1, with 7 bases lining up with TRBD1. The V segment lost 2 bases and the J segment 6 bases; nucleotides outside the gene matches: 6. CDR1 DFQATT and CDR2 SNEGSKA come from the germline V gene (reference sequence). CDR3 size: 13 residues. CDR3 region: CSARPTGIAEAFF. Here the CDR3 DNA reads TGCAGTGCTAGACCGACAGGGATCGCTGAAGCTTTCTTT.

The genes are TRBV11-2 and TRBJ2-7, with 13 positions matching TRBD2. The V and J ends lost 3 bases and 1 base, in that order; junction bases with no gene match: 9. Germline loops: CDR1 SGHAT, CDR2 FQNNGV. This CDR3 has 18 residues. For the CDR3, the DNA is TGTGCCAGCAGCTTTACTAGCGGGAGGGCCGGGAGGTCCTACGAGCAGTACTTC. This encodes CASSFTSGRAGRSYEQYF.

This clonotype showed up just a few times. The chain uses TRBV25-1 and TRBJ2-7; D gene ambiguous. The V end lost 3 bases, the J end lost 0 bases, and 9 bases lay between the germline ends. The CDR3 is 14 residues long. Looked up from germline, CDR1 is MGHDK and CDR2 is SYGVNS. As DNA, the CDR3 is TGTGCCAGCAGTGACCCACGGAGCTCCTACGAGCAGTACTTC. Protein sequence: CASSDPRSSYEQYF.

This clonotype has more than one count but fewer than ten. This sequence joins TRBV9 and TRBJ2-6; 12 nucleotides align to TRBD2. Germline V gene data show CDR1 as SGDLS and CDR2 as YYNGEE. Trimming removed 4 bases from V and 1 base from J; junction bases left unmatched: 9. The CDR3 has 19 residues. The CDR3 region is CASSLSGLAGSSGANVLTF. For the CDR3, the DNA is TGTGCCAGCAGCCTCAGCGGACTAGCGGGATCTTCTGGGGCCAACGTCCTGACTTTC.